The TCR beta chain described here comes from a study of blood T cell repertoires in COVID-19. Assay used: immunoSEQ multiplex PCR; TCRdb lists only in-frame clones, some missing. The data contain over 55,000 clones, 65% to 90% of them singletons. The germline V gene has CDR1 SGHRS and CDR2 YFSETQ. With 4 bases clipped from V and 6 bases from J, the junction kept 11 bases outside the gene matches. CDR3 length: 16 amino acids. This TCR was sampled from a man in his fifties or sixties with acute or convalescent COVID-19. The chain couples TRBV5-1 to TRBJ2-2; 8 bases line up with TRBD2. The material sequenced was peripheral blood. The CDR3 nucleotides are TGCGCCAGCAGCATCACGGGGGGGCCTGAGGCCGGGGAGCTGTTTTTT. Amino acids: CASSITGGPEAGELFF.